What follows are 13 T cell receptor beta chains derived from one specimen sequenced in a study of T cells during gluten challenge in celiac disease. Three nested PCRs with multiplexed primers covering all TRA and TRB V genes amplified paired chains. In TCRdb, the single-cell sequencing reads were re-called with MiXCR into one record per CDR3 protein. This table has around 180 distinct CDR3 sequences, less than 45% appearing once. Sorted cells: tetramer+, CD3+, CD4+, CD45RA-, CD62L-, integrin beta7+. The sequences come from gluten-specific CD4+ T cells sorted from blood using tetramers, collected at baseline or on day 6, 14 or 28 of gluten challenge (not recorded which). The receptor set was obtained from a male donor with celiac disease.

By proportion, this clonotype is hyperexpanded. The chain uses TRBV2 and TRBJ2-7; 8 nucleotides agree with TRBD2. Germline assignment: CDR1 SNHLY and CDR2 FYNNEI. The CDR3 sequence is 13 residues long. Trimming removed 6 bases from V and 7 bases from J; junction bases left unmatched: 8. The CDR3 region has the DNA TGTGCCAGCAGCTACATCTTAGCGGGGGAGCAGTACTTC. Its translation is CASSYILAGEQYF. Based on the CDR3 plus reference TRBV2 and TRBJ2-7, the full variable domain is EPEVTQTPSHQVTQMGQEVILRCVPISNHLYFYWYRQILGQKVEFLVSFYNNEISEKSEIFDDQFSVERPDGSNFTLKIRSTKLEDSAMYFCASSYILAGEQYFGPGTRLTVT.

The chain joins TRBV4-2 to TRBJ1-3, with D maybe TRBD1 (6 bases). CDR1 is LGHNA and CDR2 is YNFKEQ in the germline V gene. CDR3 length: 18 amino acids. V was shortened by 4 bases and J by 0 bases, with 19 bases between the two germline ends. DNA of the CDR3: TGTGCCAGCAGCCCGACGGGACATGGAATGAGCTCTGGAAACACCATATATTTT. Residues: CASSPTGHGMSSGNTIYF.

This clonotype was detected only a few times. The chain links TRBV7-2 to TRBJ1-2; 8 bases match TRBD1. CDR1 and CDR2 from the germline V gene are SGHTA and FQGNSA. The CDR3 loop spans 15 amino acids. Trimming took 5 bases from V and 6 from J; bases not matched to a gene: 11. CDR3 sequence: CASSRTAQGANGYTF. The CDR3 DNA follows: TGTGCCAGCAGCAGGACCGCCCAGGGGGCGAATGGCTACACCTTC. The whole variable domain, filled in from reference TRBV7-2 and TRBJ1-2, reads GAGVSQSPSNKVTEKGKDVELRCDPISGHTALYWYRQSLGQGLEFLIYFQGNSAPDKSGLPSDRFSAERTGGSVSTLTIQRTQQEDSAVYLCASSRTAQGANGYTFGSGTRLTVV.

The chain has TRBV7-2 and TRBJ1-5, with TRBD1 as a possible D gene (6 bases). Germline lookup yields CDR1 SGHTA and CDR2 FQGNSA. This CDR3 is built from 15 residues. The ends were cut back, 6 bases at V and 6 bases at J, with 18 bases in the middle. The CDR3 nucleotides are TGTGCCAGCAGTTTTCGAGGGGGGGCAGGTCAGCCCCAGCATTTT. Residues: CASSFRGGAGQPQHF. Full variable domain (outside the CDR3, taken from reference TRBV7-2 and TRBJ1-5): GAGVSQSPSNKVTEKGKDVELRCDPISGHTALYWYRQSLGQGLEFLIYFQGNSAPDKSGLPSDRFSAERTGGSVSTLTIQRTQQEDSAVYLCASSFRGGAGQPQHFGDGTRLSIL.

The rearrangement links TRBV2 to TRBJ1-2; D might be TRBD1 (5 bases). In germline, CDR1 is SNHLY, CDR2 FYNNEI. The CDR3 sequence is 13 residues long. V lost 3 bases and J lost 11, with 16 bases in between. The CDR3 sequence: CASSERGGGGYTF. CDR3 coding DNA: TGTGCCAGCAGTGAGCGGGGGGGGGGGGGGTACACCTTC.

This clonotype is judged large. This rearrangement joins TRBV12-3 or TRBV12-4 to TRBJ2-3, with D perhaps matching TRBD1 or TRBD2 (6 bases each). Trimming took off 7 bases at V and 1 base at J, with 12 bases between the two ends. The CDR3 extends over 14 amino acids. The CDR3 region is CASKKRGGTDTQYF. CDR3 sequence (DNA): TGTGCCAGCAAAAAAAGGGGGGGCACAGATACGCAGTATTTT.

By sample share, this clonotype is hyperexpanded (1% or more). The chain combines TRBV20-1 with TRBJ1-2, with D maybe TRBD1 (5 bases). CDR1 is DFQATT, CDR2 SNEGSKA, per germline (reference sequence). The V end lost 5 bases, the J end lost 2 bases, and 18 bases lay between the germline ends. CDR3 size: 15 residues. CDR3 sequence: CSAGGSVQGNYGYTF. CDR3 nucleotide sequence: TGCAGTGCTGGGGGTAGTGTGCAGGGAAACTATGGCTACACCTTC.

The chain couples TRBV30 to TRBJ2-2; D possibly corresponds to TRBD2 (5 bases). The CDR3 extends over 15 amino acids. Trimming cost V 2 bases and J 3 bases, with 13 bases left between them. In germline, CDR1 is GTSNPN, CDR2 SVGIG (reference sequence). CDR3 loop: CAWSRTGWDTGELFF. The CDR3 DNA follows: TGTGCCTGGAGTAGGACGGGATGGGACACCGGGGAGCTGTTTTTT.

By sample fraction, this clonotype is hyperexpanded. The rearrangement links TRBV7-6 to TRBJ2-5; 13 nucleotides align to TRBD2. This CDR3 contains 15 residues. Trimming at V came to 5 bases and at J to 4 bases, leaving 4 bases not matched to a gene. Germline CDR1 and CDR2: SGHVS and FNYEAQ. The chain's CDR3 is CASSLLAGGPETQYF. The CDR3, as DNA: TGTGCCAGCAGCCTACTAGCGGGAGGGCCAGAGACCCAGTACTTC. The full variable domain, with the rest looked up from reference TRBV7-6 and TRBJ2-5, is GAGVSQSPRYKVTKRGQDVALRCDPISGHVSLYWYRQALGQGPEFLTYFNYEAQQDKSGLPNDRFSAERPEGSISTLTIQRTEQRDSAMYRCASSLLAGGPETQYFGPGTRLLVL.

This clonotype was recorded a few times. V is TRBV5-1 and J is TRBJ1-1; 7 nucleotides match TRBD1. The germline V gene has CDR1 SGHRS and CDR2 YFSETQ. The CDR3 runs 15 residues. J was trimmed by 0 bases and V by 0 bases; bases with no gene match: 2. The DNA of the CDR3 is TGCGCCAGCAGCTTGGCGGGGACAGTGAACACTGAAGCTTTCTTT. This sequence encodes CASSLAGTVNTEAFF.

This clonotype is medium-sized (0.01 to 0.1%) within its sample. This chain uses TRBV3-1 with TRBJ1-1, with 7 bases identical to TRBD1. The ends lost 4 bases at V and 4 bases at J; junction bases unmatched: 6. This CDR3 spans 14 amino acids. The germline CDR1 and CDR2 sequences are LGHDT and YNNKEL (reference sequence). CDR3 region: CASSRDRVGTEAFF. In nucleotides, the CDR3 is TGTGCCAGCAGCCGAGACAGGGTAGGCACTGAAGCTTTCTTT.

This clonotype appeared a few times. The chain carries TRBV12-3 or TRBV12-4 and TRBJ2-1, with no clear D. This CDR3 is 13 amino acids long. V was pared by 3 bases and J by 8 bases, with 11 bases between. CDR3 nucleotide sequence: TGTGCCAGCAGTTTGACGGCTCAGGATGAGCAGTTCTTC. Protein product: CASSLTAQDEQFF.

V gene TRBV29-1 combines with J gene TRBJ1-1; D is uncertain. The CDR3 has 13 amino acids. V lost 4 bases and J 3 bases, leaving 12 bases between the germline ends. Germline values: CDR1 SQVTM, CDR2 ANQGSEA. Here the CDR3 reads CSVALSSDTEAFF. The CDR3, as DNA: TGCAGCGTTGCCCTCAGTAGTGACACTGAAGCTTTCTTT.